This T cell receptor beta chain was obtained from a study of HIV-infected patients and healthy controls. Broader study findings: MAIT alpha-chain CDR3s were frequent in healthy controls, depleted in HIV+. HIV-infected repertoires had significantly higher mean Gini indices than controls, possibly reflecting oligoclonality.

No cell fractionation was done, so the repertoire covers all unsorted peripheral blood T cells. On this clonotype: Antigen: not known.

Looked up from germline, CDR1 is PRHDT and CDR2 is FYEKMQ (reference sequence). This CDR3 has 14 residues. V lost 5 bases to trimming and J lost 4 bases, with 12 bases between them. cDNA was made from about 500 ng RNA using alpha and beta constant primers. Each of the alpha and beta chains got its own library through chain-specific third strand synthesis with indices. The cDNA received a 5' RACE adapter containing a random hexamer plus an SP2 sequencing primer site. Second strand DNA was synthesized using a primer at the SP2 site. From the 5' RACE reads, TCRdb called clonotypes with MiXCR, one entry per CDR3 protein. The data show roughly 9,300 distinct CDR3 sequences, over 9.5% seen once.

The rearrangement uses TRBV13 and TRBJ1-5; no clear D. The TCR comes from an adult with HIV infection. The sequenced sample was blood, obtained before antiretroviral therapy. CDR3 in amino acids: CASSPGPGNQPQHF. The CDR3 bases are TGTGCCAGCAGCCCAGGACCTGGGAATCAGCCCCAGCATTTT.